Each of the 22 T cell receptor beta chains below was sequenced from the same sample in a study of human CD8 memory T cell subsets. Scientists made TCR beta libraries using UMI-labeled 5' RACE. TCRdb reprocessed the 5' RACE reads and keeps a single row for each CDR3 protein, giving no DNA. This table holds 10,000 to 11,000 distinct CDR3 sequences. Sequenced input: CD8+ T cells from PBMCs. Receptors were obtained from a human donor in good health.

The gene calls are TRBV2 and TRBJ2-7; the TCRdb D gene call, TRBD1, has no DNA to confirm it. This CDR3 is built from 15 residues. Germline CDR1 is SNHLY and CDR2 is FYNNEI. This CDR3 is CASSEWGGAIPTGYF. The whole variable domain, filled in from reference TRBV2 and TRBJ2-7, reads EPEVTQTPSHQVTQMGQEVILRCVPISNHLYFYWYRQILGQKVEFLVSFYNNEISEKSEIFDDQFSVERPDGSNFTLKIRSTKLEDSAMYFCASSEWGGAIPTGYFGPGTRLTVT.

The J gene is TRBJ2-3, the V gene TRBV7-6. CDR3 size: 13 residues. CDR1 SGHVS and CDR2 FNYEAQ come from the germline V gene. Here the CDR3 reads CASSLLRTDTQYF.

The chain recombines TRBV29-1 with TRBJ2-5; checking the TCRdb D call of TRBD2 is not possible without DNA. The germline V gene encodes CDR1 SQVTM and CDR2 ANQGSEA. The CDR3 length is 15 residues. CDR3 region: CSVESDSGRYETQYF.

The genes are TRBV5-4 and TRBJ2-3. CDR1 and CDR2 (germline): SGHNT, YYREEE (reference sequence). The CDR3 has 12 residues. CDR3: CASSLDTDTQYF. Supplemented by reference TRBV5-4 and TRBJ2-3, the full variable domain reads ETGVTQSPTHLIKTRGQQVTLRCSSQSGHNTVSWYQQALGQGPQFIFQYYREEENGRGNFPPRFSGLQFPNYSSELNVNALELDDSALYLCASSLDTDTQYFGPGTRLTVL.

The chain joins TRBV2 to TRBJ2-5; TCRdb selects TRBD2, and the lack of DNA leaves this call unchecked. The CDR3 runs 14 residues. In germline, CDR1 is SNHLY, CDR2 FYNNEI. CDR3: CAEGTGEGGETQYF.

J is TRBJ2-7 and V is TRBV28; lacking DNA, the TRBD2 call made by TCRdb goes unchecked. The CDR3 is 16 residues long. From germline, CDR1 is MDHEN and CDR2 SYDVKM. The CDR3 here is CASSPLGTSVSYEQYF.

The V call is TRBV5-1, the J call TRBJ2-7. The CDR3 runs to 14 residues. Germline assignment: CDR1 SGHRS and CDR2 YFSETQ. CDR3: CASSFGVESYEQYF.

The chain uses TRBV7-6 and TRBJ2-3; TCRdb selects TRBD2, and the lack of DNA leaves this call unchecked. Germline V gene data show CDR1 as SGHVS and CDR2 as FNYEAQ. The CDR3 runs to 17 residues. This chain's CDR3 is CASSTPPTSGSLDTQYF.

The chain employs TRBV30 and TRBJ1-1; with no DNA, the TCRdb D assignment of TRBD1 cannot be verified. The CDR3 consists of 16 residues. CDR1 GTSNPN and CDR2 SVGIG come from the germline V gene (reference sequence). The CDR3: CAWSVPWSGMATEAFF.

The CDR3 reads CASSPWGEGSYNEQFF. The chain has TRBV9 and TRBJ2-1; lacking DNA, the TRBD1 call made by TCRdb goes unchecked. Germline V gene lookup returns CDR1 SGDLS and CDR2 YYNGEE. The CDR3 totals 16 residues.

This chain joins TRBV12-3 or TRBV12-4 and TRBJ2-5; absent DNA, TCRdb's TRBD1 call cannot be checked. This CDR3 has 14 amino acids. The CDR3 loop is CASSLATGRETQYF.

V usage is TRBV12-3 or TRBV12-4 and J usage is TRBJ2-7; TCRdb selects TRBD1, and the lack of DNA leaves this call unchecked. The CDR3 runs to 15 residues. This chain's CDR3 is CASTFRDRVLHEQYF.

The rearrangement uses TRBV14 and TRBJ2-1; checking the TCRdb D call of TRBD1 is not possible without DNA. CDR3 length: 20 residues. From germline, CDR1 is SGHDN and CDR2 FVKESK. This chain's CDR3 is CASSQKPGQDRGVSYNEQFF.

CDR3 in amino acids: CASSYEGAGSYNEQFF. V is TRBV5-1 and J is TRBJ2-1; checking the TCRdb D call of TRBD1 is not possible without DNA. The CDR3 totals 16 residues. Per the germline V gene, CDR1 is SGHRS and CDR2 is YFSETQ.

This rearrangement joins TRBV28 to TRBJ2-7; TCRdb reports TRBD1, a call that lacks DNA to check it against. The CDR3 is made up of 12 amino acids. Germline lookup yields CDR1 MDHEN and CDR2 SYDVKM. CDR3 sequence: CASSFRDYEQYF. Complete variable domain (other parts from reference TRBV28 and TRBJ2-7): DVKVTQSSRYLVKRTGEKVFLECVQDMDHENMFWYRQDPGLGLRLIYFSYDVKMKEKGDIPEGYSVSREKKERFSLILESASTNQTSMYLCASSFRDYEQYFGPGTRLTVT.

The V and J genes are TRBV4-1 and TRBJ1-5; TCRdb's D gene call, TRBD1, goes unchecked for lack of DNA. Germline V gives CDR1 MGHRA, CDR2 YSYEKL. This CDR3 has 16 amino acids. This CDR3 is CASSQDPGQGWSPQHF.

The chain links TRBV29-1 to TRBJ2-7; no DNA is available, so the TRBD1 call from TCRdb remains unchecked. Per germline, CDR1 SQVTM and CDR2 ANQGSEA. This CDR3 spans 16 amino acids. The CDR3 loop is CSAHLKGTGARYEQYF.

This chain uses TRBV27 with TRBJ1-1; TCRdb's D call, TRBD1, is unchecked because there is no DNA. The CDR3 length is 15 residues. CDR1 MNHEY and CDR2 SMNVEV come from the germline V gene (reference sequence). This CDR3 reads CASSPSNGGNTEAFF.

This chain links TRBV5-6 with TRBJ1-1; lacking DNA, the TRBD1 call made by TCRdb goes unchecked. CDR1 is SGHDT and CDR2 is YYEEEE in the germline V gene. The length of the CDR3 is 14 residues. The chain's CDR3 is CASSTIDPYTEAFF.

V usage is TRBV5-5 and J usage is TRBJ2-1. This CDR3 spans 13 amino acids. The germline V gene has CDR1 SGHKS and CDR2 YYEKEE (reference sequence). The CDR3 loop is CASSFPEAYEQFF. The variable domain in full, completed from reference TRBV5-5 and TRBJ2-1, reads DAGVTQSPTHLIKTRGQQVTLRCSPISGHKSVSWYQQVLGQGPQFIFQYYEKEERGRGNFPDRFSARQFPNYSSELNVNALLLGDSALYLCASSFPEAYEQFFGPGTRLTVL.

The rearrangement joins TRBV11-3 to TRBJ2-1; absent DNA, TCRdb's TRBD1 call cannot be checked. This CDR3 region has 13 residues. The V gene's germline CDR1 is SGHNT and CDR2 YENEEA. The CDR3: CASSLRTGNEQFF.

This clonotype is called medium-sized (0.01 to 0.1%) based on its frequency. This CDR3 is CASSLGQGPYEQYF. V usage is TRBV27 and J usage is TRBJ2-7. Germline CDR1 MNHEY, CDR2 SMNVEV (reference sequence). The CDR3 sequence is 14 residues long.